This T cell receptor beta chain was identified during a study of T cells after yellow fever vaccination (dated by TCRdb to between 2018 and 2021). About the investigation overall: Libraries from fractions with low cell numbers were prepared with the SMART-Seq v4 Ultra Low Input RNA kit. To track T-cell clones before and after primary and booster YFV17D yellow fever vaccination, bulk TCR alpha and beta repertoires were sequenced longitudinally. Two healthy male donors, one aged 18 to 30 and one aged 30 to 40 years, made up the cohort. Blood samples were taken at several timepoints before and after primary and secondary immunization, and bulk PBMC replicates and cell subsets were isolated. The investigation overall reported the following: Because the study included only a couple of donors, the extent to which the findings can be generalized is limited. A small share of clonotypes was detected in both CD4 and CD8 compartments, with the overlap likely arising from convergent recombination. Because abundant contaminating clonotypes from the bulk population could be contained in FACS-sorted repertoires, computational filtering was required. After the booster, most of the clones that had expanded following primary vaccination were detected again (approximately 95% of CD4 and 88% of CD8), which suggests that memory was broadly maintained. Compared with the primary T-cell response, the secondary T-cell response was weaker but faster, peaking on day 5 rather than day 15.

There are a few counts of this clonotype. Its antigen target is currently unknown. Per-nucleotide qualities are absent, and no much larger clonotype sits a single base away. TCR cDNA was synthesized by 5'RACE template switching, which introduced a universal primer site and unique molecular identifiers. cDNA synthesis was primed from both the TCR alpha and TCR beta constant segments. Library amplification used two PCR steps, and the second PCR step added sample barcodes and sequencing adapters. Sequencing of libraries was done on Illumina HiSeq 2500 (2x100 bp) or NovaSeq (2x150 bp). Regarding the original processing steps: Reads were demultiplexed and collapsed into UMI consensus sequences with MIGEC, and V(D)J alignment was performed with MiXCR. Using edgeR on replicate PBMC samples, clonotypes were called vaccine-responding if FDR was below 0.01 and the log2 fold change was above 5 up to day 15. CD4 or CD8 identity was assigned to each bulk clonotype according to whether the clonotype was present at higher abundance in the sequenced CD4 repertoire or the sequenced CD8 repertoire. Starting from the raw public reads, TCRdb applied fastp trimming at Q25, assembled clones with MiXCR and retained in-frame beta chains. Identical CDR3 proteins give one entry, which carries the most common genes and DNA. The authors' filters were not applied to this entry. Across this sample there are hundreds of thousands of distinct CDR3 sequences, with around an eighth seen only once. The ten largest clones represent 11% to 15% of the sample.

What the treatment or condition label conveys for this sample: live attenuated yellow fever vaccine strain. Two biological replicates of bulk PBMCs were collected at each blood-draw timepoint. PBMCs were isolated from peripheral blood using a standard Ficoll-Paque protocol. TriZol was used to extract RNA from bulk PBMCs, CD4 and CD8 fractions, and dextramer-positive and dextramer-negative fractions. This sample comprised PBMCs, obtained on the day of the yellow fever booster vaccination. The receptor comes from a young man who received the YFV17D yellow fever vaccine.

The DNA sequence follows: TGTGCCAGCAGCTTAGAACGAAACACCATATATTTT. Its translation is CASSLERNTIYF. Rearrangement joined TRBV11-2 to TRBJ1-3, with the identity of the D gene unclear. V drops 0 bases and J drops 5 bases, leaving 2 bases in between. Reading the germline V gene gives CDR1 SGHAT and CDR2 FQNNGV. The CDR3 spans 12 residues, from the cysteine through the phenylalanine. Only the CDR3 portion is preserved as DNA: 36 bases, with reading frame beginning at the first base.